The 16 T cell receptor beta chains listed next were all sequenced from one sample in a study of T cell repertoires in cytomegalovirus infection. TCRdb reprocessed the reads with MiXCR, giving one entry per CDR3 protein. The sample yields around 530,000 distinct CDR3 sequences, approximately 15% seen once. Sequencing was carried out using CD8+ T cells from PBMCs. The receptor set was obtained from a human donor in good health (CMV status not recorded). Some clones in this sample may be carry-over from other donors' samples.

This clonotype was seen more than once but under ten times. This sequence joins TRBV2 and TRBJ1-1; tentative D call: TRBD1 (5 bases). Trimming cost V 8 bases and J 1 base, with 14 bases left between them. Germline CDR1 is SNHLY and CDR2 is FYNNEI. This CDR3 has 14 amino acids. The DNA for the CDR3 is TGTGCCAGCGCCCGAGGGAGGGGGAACACTGAAGCTTTCTTT. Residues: CASARGRGNTEAFF.

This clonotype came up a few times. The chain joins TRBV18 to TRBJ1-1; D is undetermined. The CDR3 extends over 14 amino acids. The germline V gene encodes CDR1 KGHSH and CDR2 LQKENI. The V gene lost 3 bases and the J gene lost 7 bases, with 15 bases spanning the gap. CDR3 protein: CASSPWGLRDEAFF. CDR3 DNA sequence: TGTGCCAGCTCACCTTGGGGTCTGAGGGATGAAGCTTTCTTT.

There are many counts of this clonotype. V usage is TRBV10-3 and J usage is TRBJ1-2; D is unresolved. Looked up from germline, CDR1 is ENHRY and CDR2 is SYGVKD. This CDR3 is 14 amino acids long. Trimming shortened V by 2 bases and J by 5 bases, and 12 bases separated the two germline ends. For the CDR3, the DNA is TGTGCCATCAGTGAGGTACCCGACCCATATGGCTACACCTTC. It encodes CAISEVPDPYGYTF.

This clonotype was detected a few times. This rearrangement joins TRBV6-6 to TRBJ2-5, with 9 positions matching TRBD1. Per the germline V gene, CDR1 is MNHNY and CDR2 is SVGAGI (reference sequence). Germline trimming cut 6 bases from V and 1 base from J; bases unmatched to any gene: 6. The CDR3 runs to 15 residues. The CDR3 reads CASSWTGEVQETQYF. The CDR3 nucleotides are TGTGCCAGCAGCTGGACAGGGGAGGTCCAAGAGACCCAGTACTTC.

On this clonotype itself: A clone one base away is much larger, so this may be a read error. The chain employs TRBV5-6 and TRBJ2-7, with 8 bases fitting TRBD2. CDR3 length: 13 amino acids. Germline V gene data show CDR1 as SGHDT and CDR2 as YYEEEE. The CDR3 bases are TGTGCCGGCAGTCTCAGCGGGAGTAGTGAGCAGTACTTC. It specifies CAGSLSGSSEQYF.

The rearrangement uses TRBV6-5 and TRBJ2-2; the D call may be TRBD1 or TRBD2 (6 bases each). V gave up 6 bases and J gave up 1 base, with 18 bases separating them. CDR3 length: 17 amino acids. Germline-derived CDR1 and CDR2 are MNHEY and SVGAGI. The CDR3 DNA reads TGTGCCAGCAGCCATCACAGGGAGGTAGTGAACACCGGGGAGCTGTTTTTT. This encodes CASSHHREVVNTGELFF.

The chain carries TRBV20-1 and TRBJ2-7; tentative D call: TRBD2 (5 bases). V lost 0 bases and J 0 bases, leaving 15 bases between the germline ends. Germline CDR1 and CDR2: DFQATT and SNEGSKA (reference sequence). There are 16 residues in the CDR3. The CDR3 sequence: CSARDPDRGTSYEQYF. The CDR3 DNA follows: TGCAGTGCTAGAGATCCTGACCGGGGTACCTCCTACGAGCAGTACTTC.

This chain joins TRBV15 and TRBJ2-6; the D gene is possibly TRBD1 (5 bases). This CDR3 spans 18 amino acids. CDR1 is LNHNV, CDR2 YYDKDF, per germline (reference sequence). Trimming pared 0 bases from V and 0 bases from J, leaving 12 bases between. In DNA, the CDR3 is TGTGCCACCAGCAGAGAGGACACTGGAATCTCTGGGGCCAACGTCCTGACTTTC. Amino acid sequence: CATSREDTGISGANVLTF.

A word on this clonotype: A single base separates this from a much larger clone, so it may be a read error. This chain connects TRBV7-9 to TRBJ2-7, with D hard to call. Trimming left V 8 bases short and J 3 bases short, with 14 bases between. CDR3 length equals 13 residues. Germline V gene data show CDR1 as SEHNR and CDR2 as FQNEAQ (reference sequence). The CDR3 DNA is TGTGCCAGCGGATCGGATATGGACTACGAGCAGTACTTC. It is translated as CASGSDMDYEQYF. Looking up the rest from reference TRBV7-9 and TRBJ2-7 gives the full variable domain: DTGVSQNPRHKITKRGQNVTFRCDPISEHNRLYWYRQTLGQGPEFLTYFQNEAQLEKSRLLSDRFSAERPKGSFSTLEIQRTEQGDSAMYLCASGSDMDYEQYFGPGTRLTVT.

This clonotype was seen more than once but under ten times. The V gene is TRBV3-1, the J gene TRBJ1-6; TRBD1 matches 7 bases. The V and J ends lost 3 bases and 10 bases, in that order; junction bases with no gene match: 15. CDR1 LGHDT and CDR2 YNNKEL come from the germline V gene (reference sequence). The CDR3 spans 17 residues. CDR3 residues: CASSHPTGRISRSPLHF. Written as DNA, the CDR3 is TGTGCCAGCAGCCACCCGACAGGGAGAATCTCTCGGTCACCCCTCCACTTT.

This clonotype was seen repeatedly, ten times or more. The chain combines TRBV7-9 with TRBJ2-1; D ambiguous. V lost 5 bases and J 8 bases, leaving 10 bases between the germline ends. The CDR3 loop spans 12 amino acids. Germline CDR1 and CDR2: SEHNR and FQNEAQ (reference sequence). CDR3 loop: CASSPVGDEQFF. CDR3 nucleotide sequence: TGTGCCAGCAGCCCGGTTGGGGATGAGCAGTTCTTC.

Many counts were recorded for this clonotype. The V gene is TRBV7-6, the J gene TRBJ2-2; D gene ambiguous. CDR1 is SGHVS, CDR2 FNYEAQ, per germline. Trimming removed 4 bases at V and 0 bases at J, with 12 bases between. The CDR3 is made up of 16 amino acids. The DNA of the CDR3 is TGTGCCAGCAGCTCCCCCGAGCAGCCGAACACCGGGGAGCTGTTTTTT. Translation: CASSSPEQPNTGELFF.

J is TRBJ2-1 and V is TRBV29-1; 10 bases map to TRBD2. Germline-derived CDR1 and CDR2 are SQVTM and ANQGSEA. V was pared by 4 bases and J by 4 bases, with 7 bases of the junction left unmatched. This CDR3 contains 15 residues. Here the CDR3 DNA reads TGCAGCGTTGCCAACGGGACTAGCGAATACAATGAGCAGTTCTTC. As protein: CSVANGTSEYNEQFF.

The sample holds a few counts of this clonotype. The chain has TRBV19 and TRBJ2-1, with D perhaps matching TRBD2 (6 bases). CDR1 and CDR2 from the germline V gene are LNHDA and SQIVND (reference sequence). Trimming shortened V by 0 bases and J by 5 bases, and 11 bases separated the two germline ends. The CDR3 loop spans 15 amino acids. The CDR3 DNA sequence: TGTGCCAGTAGTATAGAGGACTACGGCCACAATGAGCAGTTCTTC. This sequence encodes CASSIEDYGHNEQFF.

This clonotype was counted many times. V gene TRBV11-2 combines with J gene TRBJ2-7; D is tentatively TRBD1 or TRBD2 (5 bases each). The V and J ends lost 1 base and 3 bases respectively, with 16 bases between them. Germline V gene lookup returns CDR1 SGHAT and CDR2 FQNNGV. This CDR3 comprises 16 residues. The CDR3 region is CASSLGWGNENYEQYF. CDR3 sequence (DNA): TGTGCCAGCAGCTTAGGATGGGGGAACGAAAACTACGAGCAGTACTTC.

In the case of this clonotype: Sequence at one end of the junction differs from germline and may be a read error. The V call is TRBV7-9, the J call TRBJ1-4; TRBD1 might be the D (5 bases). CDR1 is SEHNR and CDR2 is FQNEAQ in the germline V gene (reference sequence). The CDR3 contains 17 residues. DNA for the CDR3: TGTGCCAGCAGCTCCACTAAGTCGGGACGGTATAATGAAAGACTGTTTTTT. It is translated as CASSSTKSGRYNERLFF.